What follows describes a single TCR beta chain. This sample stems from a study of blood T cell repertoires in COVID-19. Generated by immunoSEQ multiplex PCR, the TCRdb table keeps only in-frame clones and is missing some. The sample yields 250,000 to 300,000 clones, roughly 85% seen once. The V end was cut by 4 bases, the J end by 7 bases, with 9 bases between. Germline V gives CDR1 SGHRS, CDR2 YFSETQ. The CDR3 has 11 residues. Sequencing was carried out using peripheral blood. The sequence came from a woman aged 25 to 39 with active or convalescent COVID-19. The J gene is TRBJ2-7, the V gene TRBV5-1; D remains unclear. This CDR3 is CASSLEREQYF. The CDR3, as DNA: TGCGCCAGCAGCCTTGAACGGGAGCAGTACTTC.